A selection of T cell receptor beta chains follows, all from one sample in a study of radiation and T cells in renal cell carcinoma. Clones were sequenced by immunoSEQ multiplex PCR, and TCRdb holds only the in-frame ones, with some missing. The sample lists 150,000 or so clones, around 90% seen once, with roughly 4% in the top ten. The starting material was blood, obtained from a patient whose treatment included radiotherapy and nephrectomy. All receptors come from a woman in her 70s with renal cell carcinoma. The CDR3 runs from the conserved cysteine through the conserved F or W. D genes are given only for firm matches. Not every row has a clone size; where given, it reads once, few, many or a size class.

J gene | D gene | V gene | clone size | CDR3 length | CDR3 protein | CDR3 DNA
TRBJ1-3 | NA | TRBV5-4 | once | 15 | CASSLDGALGNTIYF | TGTGCCAGCAGCTTGGACGGGGCCCTTGGAAACACCATATATTTT
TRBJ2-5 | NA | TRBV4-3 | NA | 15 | CASSHSGGQQETQYF | TGCGCCAGCAGCCACAGTGGGGGGCAACAAGAGACCCAGTACTTC
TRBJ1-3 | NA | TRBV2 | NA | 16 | CASSLHRFSSGNTIYF | TGTGCCAGCAGTCTGCACAGGTTTTCCTCTGGAAACACCATATATTTT
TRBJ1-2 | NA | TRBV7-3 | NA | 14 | CASSLGLGGNGYTF | TGTGCCAGCAGCTTGGGCCTTGGGGGGAATGGCTACACCTTC
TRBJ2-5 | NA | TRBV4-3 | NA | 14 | CASSQVPDEETQYF | TGCGCCAGCAGCCAAGTGCCGGACGAAGAGACCCAGTACTTC
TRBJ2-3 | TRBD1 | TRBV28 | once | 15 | CASSHDRVVTDTQYF | TGTGCCAGCAGCCATGACAGGGTTGTTACAGATACGCAGTATTTT
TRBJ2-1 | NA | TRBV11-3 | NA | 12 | CASSLSFNEQFF | TGTGCCAGCAGCTTAAGTTTCAATGAGCAGTTCTTC
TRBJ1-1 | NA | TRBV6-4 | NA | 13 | CASSVGVSTEAFF | TGTGCCAGCAGTGTGGGGGTTTCGACTGAAGCTTTCTTT
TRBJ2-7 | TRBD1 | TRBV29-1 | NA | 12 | CSVGQDSYEQYF | TGCAGCGTGGGACAGGACTCCTACGAGCAGTACTTC
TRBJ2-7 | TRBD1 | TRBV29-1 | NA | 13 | CSVVDRGLGEQYF | TGCAGCGTTGTGGACAGGGGGCTGGGTGAGCAGTACTTC
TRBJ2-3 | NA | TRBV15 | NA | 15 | CATSRDLVSTDTQYF | TGTGCCACCAGCAGAGATTTAGTCTCCACAGATACGCAGTATTTT
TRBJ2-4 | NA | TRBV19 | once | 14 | CASRPGGGGNIQYF | TGTGCCAGTAGACCCGGGGGCGGGGGAAACATTCAGTACTTC
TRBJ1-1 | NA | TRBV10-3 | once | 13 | CATLGIENTEAFF | TGTGCCACCCTAGGCATCGAGAACACTGAAGCTTTCTTT
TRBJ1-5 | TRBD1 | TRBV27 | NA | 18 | CASSTLTGGSYSNQPQHF | TGTGCCAGCAGTACCCTAACAGGGGGCTCTTATAGCAATCAGCCCCAGCATTTT
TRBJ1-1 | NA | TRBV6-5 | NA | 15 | CASSPGAGMNTEAFF | TGTGCCAGCAGTCCCGGGGCGGGCATGAACACTGAAGCTTTCTTT
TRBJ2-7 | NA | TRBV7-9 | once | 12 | CASSPSGWEQYF | TGTGCCAGCAGCCCAAGTGGTTGGGAGCAGTACTTC
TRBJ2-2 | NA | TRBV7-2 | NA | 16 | CASSLAPAKNTGELFF | TGTGCCAGCAGCTTAGCCCCGGCAAAGAACACCGGGGAGCTGTTTTTT
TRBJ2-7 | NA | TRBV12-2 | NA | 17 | CASRLVVPQMRSYEQYF | TGTGCAAGTCGCTTAGTAGTACCCCAGATGCGCTCCTACGAGCAGTACTTC
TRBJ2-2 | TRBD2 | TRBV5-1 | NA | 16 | CASSDGTSENTGELFF | TGCGCCAGCAGCGACGGGACTAGCGAGAACACCGGGGAGCTGTTTTTT
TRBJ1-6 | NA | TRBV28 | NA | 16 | CASSLDRISYNSPLHF | TGTGCCAGCAGTTTAGACAGAATCTCCTATAATTCACCCCTCCACTTT